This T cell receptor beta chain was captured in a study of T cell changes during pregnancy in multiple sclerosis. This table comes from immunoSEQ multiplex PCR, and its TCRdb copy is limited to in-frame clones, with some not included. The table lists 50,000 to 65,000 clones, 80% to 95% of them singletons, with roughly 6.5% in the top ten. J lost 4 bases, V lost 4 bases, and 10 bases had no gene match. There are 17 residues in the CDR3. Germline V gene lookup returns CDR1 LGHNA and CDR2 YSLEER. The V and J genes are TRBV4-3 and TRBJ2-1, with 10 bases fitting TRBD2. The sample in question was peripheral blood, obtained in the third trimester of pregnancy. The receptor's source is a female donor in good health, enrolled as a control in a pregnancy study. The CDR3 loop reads CASSPEAAGGSYNEQFF. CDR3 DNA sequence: TGCGCCAGCAGCCCAGAGGCAGCGGGGGGGTCTTACAATGAGCAGTTCTTC.